This T cell receptor (beta chain) was documented in a study of low-dose radiotherapy and immunotherapy resistance in tumors. Study at large: Given every two weeks, intravenous cyclophosphamide 200 mg/m2 preceded radiation and immunotherapy by one day.

Amplification, which lasted 20 to 25 PCR cycles, used a constant-region primer and V-primer adapter to amplify TCRs. MiXCR, applied by TCRdb to the reads, yields one record per CDR3 protein. Among tens of thousands of distinct CDR3 sequences listed, 12% were seen once. Described time point: before trial treatment. The study gave donors nivolumab, ipilimumab, aspirin, low-dose cyclophosphamide and low-dose radiotherapy. The length of the CDR3 is 15 residues. CDR1 and CDR2 (germline): MNHEY, SVGEGT. Trimming at V came to 2 bases and at J to 7 bases, leaving 8 bases not matched to a gene. This clonotype was observed many times.

The origin of this receptor is a female donor with ovarian cancer. This sequence joins TRBV6-2 or TRBV6-3 and TRBJ1-2; 9 bases agree with TRBD1. The source material was PBMCs, sampled before treatment. The CDR3 spells CASSYEGQGFFGYTF. The CDR3 DNA reads TGTGCCAGCAGTTACGAAGGACAGGGGTTCTTTGGCTACACCTTC.